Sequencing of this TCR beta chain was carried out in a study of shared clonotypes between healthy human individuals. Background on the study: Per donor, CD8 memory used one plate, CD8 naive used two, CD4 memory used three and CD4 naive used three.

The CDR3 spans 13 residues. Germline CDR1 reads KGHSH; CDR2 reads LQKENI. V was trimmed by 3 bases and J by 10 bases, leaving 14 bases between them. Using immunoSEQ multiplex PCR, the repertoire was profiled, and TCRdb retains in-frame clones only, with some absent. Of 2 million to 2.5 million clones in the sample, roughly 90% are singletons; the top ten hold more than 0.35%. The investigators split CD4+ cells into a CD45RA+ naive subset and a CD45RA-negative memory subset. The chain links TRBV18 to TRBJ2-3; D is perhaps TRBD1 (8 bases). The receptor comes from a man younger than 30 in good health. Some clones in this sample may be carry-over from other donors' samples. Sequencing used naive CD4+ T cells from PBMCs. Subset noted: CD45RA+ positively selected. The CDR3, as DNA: TGTGCCAGCTCACCCACAGGGGGGGCTGCGCAGTATTTT. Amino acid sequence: CASSPTGGAAQYF.